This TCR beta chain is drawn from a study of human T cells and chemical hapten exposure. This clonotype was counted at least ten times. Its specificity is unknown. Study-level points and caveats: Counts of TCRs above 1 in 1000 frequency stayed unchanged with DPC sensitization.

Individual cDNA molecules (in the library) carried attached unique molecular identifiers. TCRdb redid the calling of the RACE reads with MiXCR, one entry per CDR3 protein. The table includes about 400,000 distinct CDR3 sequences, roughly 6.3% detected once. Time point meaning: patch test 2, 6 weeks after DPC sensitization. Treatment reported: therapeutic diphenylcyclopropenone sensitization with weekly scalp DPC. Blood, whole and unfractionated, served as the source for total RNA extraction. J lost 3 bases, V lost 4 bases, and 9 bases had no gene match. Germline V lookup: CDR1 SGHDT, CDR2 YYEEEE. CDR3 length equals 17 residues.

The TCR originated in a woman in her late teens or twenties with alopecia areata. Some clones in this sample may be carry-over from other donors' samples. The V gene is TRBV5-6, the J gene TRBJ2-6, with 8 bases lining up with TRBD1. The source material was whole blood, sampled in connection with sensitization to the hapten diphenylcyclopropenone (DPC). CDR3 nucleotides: TGTGCCAGCAGCCGTACGGACAGGGCAGGTGGGGCCAACGTCCTGACTTTC. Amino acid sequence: CASSRTDRAGGANVLTF. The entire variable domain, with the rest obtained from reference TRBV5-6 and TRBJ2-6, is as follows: DAGVTQSPTHLIKTRGQQVTLRCSPKSGHDTVSWYQQALGQGPQFIFQYYEEEERQRGNFPDRFSGHQFPNYSSELNVNALLLGDSALYLCASSRTDRAGGANVLTFGAGSRLTVL.